This T cell receptor (beta chain) was sequenced for a study of blood T cell repertoires in COVID-19. Study details: From the United States, Italy and Spain came samples of acute and convalescent COVID-19. T cells, B-cell-depleted T cells, or PBMCs provided the cDNA or gDNA that served as material.

The authors' processing: For nucleated cells, counts were estimated from reference gene primer amplification. Generated by immunoSEQ multiplex PCR, the TCRdb table keeps only in-frame clones and is missing some. V and J calls plus clone size are reproduced from that table; the DNA served to infer D and trimming. In the table there are about 310,000 clones, roughly nine tenths of which are singletons. The J segment lost 6 bases and the V segment lost 3 bases, leaving 3 bases of the junction unmatched. This CDR3 has 13 amino acids. Germline CDR1 SGHAT, CDR2 FQNNGV. The chain joins TRBV11-2 to TRBJ1-1, with 8 nucleotides matching TRBD1. The receptor comes from a man aged 18 to 35 with active or convalescent COVID-19. The sequencing sample was made of peripheral blood. The CDR3 bases are TGTGCCAGCAGCTTCGGACAGGGCGCTGAAGCTTTCTTT. Encoded protein: CASSFGQGAEAFF.